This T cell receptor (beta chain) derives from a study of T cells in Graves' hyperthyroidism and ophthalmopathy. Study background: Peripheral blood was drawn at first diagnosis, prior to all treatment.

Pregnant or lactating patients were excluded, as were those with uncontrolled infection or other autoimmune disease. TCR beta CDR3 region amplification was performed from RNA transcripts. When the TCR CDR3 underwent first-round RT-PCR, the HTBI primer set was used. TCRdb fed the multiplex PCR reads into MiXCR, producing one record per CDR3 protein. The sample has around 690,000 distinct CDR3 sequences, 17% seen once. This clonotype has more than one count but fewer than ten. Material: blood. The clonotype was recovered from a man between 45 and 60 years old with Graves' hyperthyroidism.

CDR3 DNA: TGTGCCAGCAGCTTAGCTATAATAACGGCTCGAAGGGGTGACAACTATGGCTACACCTTC. It encodes CASSLAIITARRGDNYGYTF. The gene calls are TRBV7-8 and TRBJ1-2; D is perhaps TRBD1 (5 bases). The CDR3 extends over 20 amino acids. Trimming took off 0 bases at V and 2 bases at J, with 25 bases between the two ends. Germline CDR1 is SGHVS and CDR2 is FQNEAQ.